This T cell receptor (beta chain) derives from a study of T cell changes during pregnancy in multiple sclerosis (dated by TCRdb to the late 2010s). For the wider study: The study examined how the T cell repertoire changed over the course of pregnancy in women with multiple sclerosis.

To prepare the library, the immunoSEQ multiplex PCR assay was applied. In its TCRdb copy, this immuneACCESS table keeps in-frame sequences only and misses some clones. Where compared with another copy, unresolved V genes explain less than half of these, and the others have no known cause. In all, the sample holds more than 30,000 clones, and 80% to 95% of those were seen once. The ten top clones hold about 1.3% of the sample. For this clone: This clone's antigen is unknown. No base qualities exist here, and no much larger clone lies one base off it.

This receptor was identified in a female donor with multiple sclerosis, enrolled in a pregnancy study. The source material was PBMCs (not recorded whether the cells were cultured).

The CDR3 amino acid sequence is: CASSPTREVYNEQFF. The sequenced DNA: TGTGCCAGCAGTCCCACGCGGGAGGTATACAATGAGCAGTTCTTC. The rearranged chain carries TRBV27 and TRBJ2-1; 8 bases in the junction line up with TRBD2. From its cysteine to its phenylalanine, the CDR3 spans 15 amino acids. Only the CDR3 DNA stays, 45 bases, in frame from base 1. The V end gives up 5 bases and the J end 4 bases, leaving 7 bases in the junction not matched to a gene. CDR1 and CDR2 were assigned from the germline V gene (reference sequence) as MNHEY and SMNVEV.